Listed here are 27 T cell receptor beta chains from one sample, sequenced in a study of T cell responses to AZD1222 COVID-19 vaccine (dated by TCRdb to the early 2020s). Receptor amplification or capture employed the immunoSEQ multiplex PCR assay. In its TCRdb copy, this immuneACCESS table keeps in-frame sequences only and misses some clones. Where compared with another copy, unresolved V genes explain less than half of these, and the others have no known cause. Present in this sample are over 70,000 clones, approximately 86% of which were seen just once. The biggest ten clones account for roughly 5.2% of the sample. This specimen's time point label, interpreted: baseline before first vaccination. Sequences were derived from peripheral blood, sampled on day 0 of AZD1222 vaccination. Source of these receptors: an adult in good health.

This clone is a singleton in its sample. This chain joins TRBV30 and TRBJ1-1; D ambiguous. Germline values: CDR1 GTSNPN, CDR2 SVGIG (reference sequence). The CDR3 has 15 residues. Trimming stripped 1 base from V and 0 bases from J, with 12 bases between. CDR3 nucleotide sequence: TGTGCCTGGAGTGGGCGGGGAGGGATGAACACTGAAGCTTTCTTT. As protein: CAWSGRGGMNTEAFF.

This clone has just a few counts. The chain couples TRBV7-2 to TRBJ2-7, with 9 bases fitting TRBD2. The CDR3 has 16 residues. V lost 0 bases, J lost 3 bases, and 6 bases stayed unmatched. The germline CDR1 and CDR2 sequences are SGHTA and FQGNSA. The DNA of the CDR3 is TGTGCCAGCAGCTTAGCCCTAGCGGGGAGTATCTACGAGCAGTACTTC. Protein sequence: CASSLALAGSIYEQYF.

The gene calls are TRBV2 and TRBJ1-5; 11 bases map to TRBD1. CDR3 length: 15 residues. Germline CDR1 and CDR2: SNHLY and FYNNEI. V shed 7 bases and J 7 bases; nucleotides not matched to a gene: 9. This chain's CDR3 is CASTEDRGQSQPQHF. CDR3 nucleotide sequence: TGTGCCAGCACTGAGGACAGGGGGCAAAGCCAGCCCCAGCATTTT. Supplemented by reference TRBV2 and TRBJ1-5, the full variable domain reads EPEVTQTPSHQVTQMGQEVILRCVPISNHLYFYWYRQILGQKVEFLVSFYNNEISEKSEIFDDQFSVERPDGSNFTLKIRSTKLEDSAMYFCASTEDRGQSQPQHFGDGTRLSIL.

The CDR3 sequence: CASSLGQGKQYF. In DNA, the CDR3 is TGTGCCAGCAGTTTGGGACAGGGGAAGCAGTACTTC. The J gene is TRBJ2-7, the V gene TRBV6-6, with 10 bases aligning to TRBD1. This CDR3 has 12 amino acids. The J segment lost 8 bases and the V segment lost 4 bases, leaving 2 bases of the junction unmatched. Looked up from germline, CDR1 is MNHNY and CDR2 is SVGAGI (reference sequence).

V usage is TRBV28 and J usage is TRBJ2-7; a weak D match, TRBD2 (6 bases). CDR3 size: 12 residues. From germline, CDR1 is MDHEN and CDR2 SYDVKM. V lost 4 bases to trimming and J lost 8 bases, with 12 bases between them. The CDR3 is CASSSLGGQQYF. The CDR3, as DNA: TGTGCCAGCAGTTCCCTCGGGGGACAGCAGTACTTC.

The chain combines TRBV14 with TRBJ2-5, with D unresolved. Trimming pared 0 bases from V and 10 bases from J, leaving 9 bases between. Germline V gene lookup returns CDR1 SGHDN and CDR2 FVKESK. This CDR3 region has 12 residues. CDR3 protein: CASSQDPRDQYF. In DNA form, the CDR3 reads TGTGCCAGCAGCCAAGATCCTCGCGACCAGTACTTC. The full variable domain, its missing parts supplied by reference TRBV14 and TRBJ2-5, is EAGVTQFPSHSVIEKGQTVTLRCDPISGHDNLYWYRRVMGKEIKFLLHFVKESKQDESGMPNNRFLAERTGGTYSTLKVQPAELEDSGVYFCASSQDPRDQYFGPGTRLLVL.

This chain links TRBV9 with TRBJ2-2, with D possibly called TRBD1 or TRBD2 (5 bases each). Germline CDR1 is SGDLS and CDR2 is YYNGEE. Trimming took off 3 bases at V and 6 bases at J, with 12 bases between the two ends. There are 14 residues in the CDR3. The CDR3 nucleotides are TGTGCCAGCAGCGAGGTGGGGGACGCCGGGGAGCTGTTTTTT. Encoded protein: CASSEVGDAGELFF.

This chain joins TRBV15 and TRBJ1-5; a weak D match, TRBD1 (5 bases). The CDR3 extends over 13 amino acids. Trimming took off 1 base at V and 11 bases at J, with 12 bases between the two ends. CDR1 is LNHNV and CDR2 is YYDKDF in the germline V gene (reference sequence). CDR3 amino acids: CATSRGRFRAQHF. Written as DNA, the CDR3 is TGTGCCACCAGCAGAGGGCGCTTCAGGGCCCAGCATTTT.

The sample holds a few counts of this clone. This rearrangement joins TRBV2 to TRBJ2-2, with D possibly called TRBD1 or TRBD2 (5 bases each). The V end lost 11 bases, the J end lost 6 bases, and 19 bases lay between the germline ends. CDR3 size: 14 residues. CDR1 and CDR2 (germline): SNHLY, FYNNEI. This chain's CDR3 is CAGRPGRDPGELFF. DNA of the CDR3: TGTGCCGGTCGACCGGGAAGGGACCCCGGGGAGCTGTTTTTT.

The rearrangement joins TRBV27 to TRBJ1-1; TRBD1 agrees at 9 bases. CDR3 size: 13 residues. The V and J ends lost 6 bases and 10 bases, in that order; junction bases with no gene match: 9. Germline V gene lookup returns CDR1 MNHEY and CDR2 SMNVEV (reference sequence). In DNA form, the CDR3 reads TGTGCCAGCAGACGACAGGGGGGGTCTGGAGCTTTCTTT. Its translation: CASRRQGGSGAFF.

V and J are TRBV28 and TRBJ2-5; perhaps D is TRBD1 or TRBD2 (5 bases each). Germline-derived CDR1 and CDR2 are MDHEN and SYDVKM. The germline V and J ends were trimmed by 6 bases and 3 bases, with 11 bases remaining between them. CDR3 length equals 13 residues. The CDR3 sequence is CASSRGREETQYF. DNA of the CDR3: TGTGCCAGCAGCCGGGGACGAGAAGAGACCCAGTACTTC.

The chain is built from TRBV11-2 and TRBJ1-1, with unresolved D. Germline V CDR1 and CDR2: SGHAT, FQNNGV. The CDR3 loop spans 15 amino acids. Trimming took 2 bases from V and 0 from J, leaving 10 bases between them. This chain's CDR3 is CASSLLLGLNTEAFF. Here the CDR3 DNA reads TGTGCCAGCAGCTTACTACTAGGACTGAACACTGAAGCTTTCTTT.

The chain joins TRBV6-5 to TRBJ1-3, with D unclear. Trimming cost V 8 bases and J 4 bases, with 3 bases left between them. This CDR3 spans 10 amino acids. Germline V gene data show CDR1 as MNHEY and CDR2 as SVGAGI. The CDR3 sequence: CASSGNTIYF. The CDR3 DNA reads as TGTGCCAGCTCCGGAAACACCATATATTTT.

The chain employs TRBV3-1 (or the pseudogene TRBV3-2) and TRBJ1-2; D uncertain. V lost 5 bases and J lost 6, with 13 bases in between. Germline V gene data show CDR1 as LGHDT and CDR2 as YNNKEL (reference sequence). The CDR3 is made up of 13 amino acids. CDR3 in amino acids: CASSFQPQDGYTF. CDR3 coding DNA: TGTGCCAGCAGCTTTCAACCCCAGGATGGCTACACCTTC.

The gene calls are TRBV6-1 and TRBJ2-7, with D possibly TRBD2 on 7 matching bases. The length of the CDR3 is 15 residues. Germline values: CDR1 MNHNS, CDR2 SASEGT. The ends were cut back, 2 bases at V and 6 bases at J, with 17 bases in the middle. The CDR3 DNA sequence: TGTGCCAGCAGTGAACTTGGGGGGGCAGTTAGCGAGCAGTACTTC. This sequence encodes CASSELGGAVSEQYF.

The V gene is TRBV28, the J gene TRBJ1-4; D is perhaps TRBD1 (5 bases). Germline V gene lookup returns CDR1 MDHEN and CDR2 SYDVKM. The length of the CDR3 is 17 residues. V shed 5 bases and J shed 7 bases, with 23 bases lying between them. The DNA for the CDR3 is TGTGCCAGCAGTCTTATTGCAGGGACGACCGGTGGTGAAAAACTGTTTTTT. It codes for CASSLIAGTTGGEKLFF.

The rearrangement uses TRBV19 and TRBJ2-2, with TRBD2 matching over 7 bases. With 6 bases clipped from V and 7 bases from J, the junction kept 11 bases outside the gene matches. Germline V gene sequence: CDR1 LNHDA, CDR2 SQIVND (reference sequence). The CDR3 loop spans 15 amino acids. The CDR3: CASRIPTSVHGELFF. CDR3 bases: TGTGCCAGTAGAATCCCAACTAGCGTACACGGGGAGCTGTTTTTT.

This rearrangement joins TRBV4-2 to TRBJ2-2, with 7 bases identical to TRBD1. Trimming at V came to 0 bases and at J to 5 bases, leaving 3 bases not matched to a gene. Germline V gene sequence: CDR1 LGHNA, CDR2 YNFKEQ. This CDR3 is 15 amino acids long. The CDR3 loop reads CASSQEQQGTGELFF. The CDR3 DNA is TGTGCCAGCAGCCAAGAACAACAGGGGACCGGGGAGCTGTTTTTT.

This clone has only one observation. The chain combines TRBV4-1 with TRBJ2-7, with 8 bases aligning to TRBD1. The length of the CDR3 is 16 residues. J gave up 3 bases and V 0 bases, and 7 bases lay outside the gene matches. Looked up from germline, CDR1 is MGHRA and CDR2 is YSYEKL. CDR3 amino acids: CASSQDGQGAYYEQYF. In nucleotides, the CDR3 is TGCGCCAGCAGCCAAGATGGGCAGGGGGCCTACTACGAGCAGTACTTC.

The chain recombines TRBV5-4 with TRBJ2-3; D is perhaps TRBD1 or TRBD2 (5 bases each). The CDR3 consists of 15 residues. The germline CDR1 and CDR2 sequences are SGHNT and YYREEE (reference sequence). V was cut by 5 bases and J by 0 bases, with 13 bases left in between. CDR3 residues: CASRRDVASTDTQYF. For the CDR3, the DNA is TGTGCCAGCAGGAGGGACGTAGCTAGCACAGATACGCAGTATTTT. The variable domain in full, with the rest retrieved from reference TRBV5-4 and TRBJ2-3, is ETGVTQSPTHLIKTRGQQVTLRCSSQSGHNTVSWYQQALGQGPQFIFQYYREEENGRGNFPPRFSGLQFPNYSSELNVNALELDDSALYLCASRRDVASTDTQYFGPGTRLTVL.

The chain joins TRBV6-7 to TRBJ1-5; no definite D call. TRBV6-7 is known as an ORF, though its function is uncertain. V was pared by 10 bases and J by 4 bases, with 8 bases between. CDR3 size: 11 residues. DNA of the CDR3: TGTGCCACCTTCGAGAATCAGCCCCAGCATTTT. Its protein product is CATFENQPQHF.

The chain carries TRBV5-4 and TRBJ2-1, with D possibly being TRBD2 (6 bases). V gave up 4 bases and J gave up 4 bases, with 21 bases separating them. Germline CDR1 and CDR2: SGHNT and YYREEE (reference sequence). The CDR3 has 17 amino acids. This CDR3 is CASSAGGPAGRYNEQFF. DNA of the CDR3: TGTGCCAGCAGCGCCGGGGGACCAGCGGGTCGTTACAATGAGCAGTTCTTC.

The count of this clone is one. The chain carries TRBV19 and TRBJ2-1, with D unresolved. Germline CDR1 LNHDA, CDR2 SQIVND (reference sequence). V gave up 4 bases and J gave up 3 bases, with 16 bases separating them. The CDR3 spans 16 residues. The CDR3 loop is CASSTYSGQVYNEQFF. CDR3 sequence (DNA): TGTGCCAGTAGTACCTACAGTGGGCAGGTCTACAATGAGCAGTTCTTC. Variable domain in full (rest from reference TRBV19 and TRBJ2-1): DGGITQSPKYLFRKEGQNVTLSCEQNLNHDAMYWYRQDPGQGLRLIYYSQIVNDFQKGDIAEGYSVSREKKESFPLTVTSAQKNPTAFYLCASSTYSGQVYNEQFFGPGTRLTVL.

The V gene is TRBV5-1, the J gene TRBJ2-1; 10 positions match TRBD1. The CDR3 contains 14 residues. The V gene end was trimmed by 5 bases and the J gene end by 9 bases; junction bases not matched to a gene: 8. Looked up from germline, CDR1 is SGHRS and CDR2 is YFSETQ. The chain's CDR3 is CASSERQGAIEQFF. Here the CDR3 DNA reads TGCGCCAGCAGTGAGAGACAGGGGGCGATTGAGCAGTTCTTC.

CDR3 DNA sequence: TGTGCCAGCAGGACACTCGGCGCGAACACTGAAGCTTTCTTT. It translates to CASRTLGANTEAFF. This chain links TRBV7-9 with TRBJ1-1; no definite D call. This CDR3 is 14 amino acids long. CDR1 and CDR2 (germline): SEHNR, FQNEAQ (reference sequence). Trimming took off 6 bases at V and 1 base at J, with 12 bases between the two ends.

This clone was found a few times. This chain uses TRBV28 with TRBJ2-6, with D maybe TRBD2 (6 bases). This CDR3 has 15 residues. Between the trimmed V and J ends, which lost 5 bases and 0 bases, there was a span of 8 bases. CDR1 MDHEN and CDR2 SYDVKM come from the germline V gene. The CDR3 protein is CASSLGGSGANVLTF. The CDR3 coding sequence is TGTGCCAGCAGTCTCGGGGGCTCTGGGGCCAACGTCCTGACTTTC.

This clone has only a few counts. The V and J genes are TRBV6-6 and TRBJ2-1, with D perhaps matching TRBD2 (6 bases). Trimming pared 5 bases from V and 0 bases from J, leaving 17 bases between. The CDR3 contains 17 residues. Germline lookup yields CDR1 MNHNY and CDR2 SVGAGI (reference sequence). CDR3 region: CASSPHIAESSYNEQFF. The CDR3 DNA reads as TGTGCCAGCAGTCCCCACATAGCGGAGAGCTCCTACAATGAGCAGTTCTTC.